A single sample gave rise to the 26 T cell receptor beta chains below, sequenced in a study of CD8+ T cells in alopecia areata. Once RNA had been extracted, it was reverse transcribed into cDNA to act as the sequencing template. Repertoires were generated with immunoSEQ multiplex PCR, while TCRdb's copy carries only in-frame clones and drops some. The data show about 190,000 clones, about 63% seen once. The starting material was CD4+ T cells sorted from blood, obtained at week 0. The origin of the receptors is a human donor with alopecia areata.

The gene calls are TRBV2 and TRBJ1-1, with a tentative D call TRBD1 (6 bases). The CDR3 is 14 amino acids. The V gene's germline CDR1 is SNHLY and CDR2 FYNNEI. V lost 0 bases, J lost 2 bases, and 7 bases lay in between. The CDR3, as DNA: TGTGCCAGCAGTGAAGCTGGGGGCAACACTGAAGCTTTCTTT. Its protein is CASSEAGGNTEAFF.

The V gene is TRBV29-1, the J gene TRBJ1-5, with 9 bases matching TRBD1. The CDR3 is 14 amino acids. The V segment lost 7 bases and the J segment 0 bases; nucleotides outside the gene matches: 4. Germline assignment: CDR1 SQVTM and CDR2 ANQGSEA. The CDR3 DNA sequence: TGCAGCGCTACACAGGGGGCTAGCAATCAGCCCCAGCATTTT. This sequence encodes CSATQGASNQPQHF.

The gene calls are TRBV29-1 and TRBJ2-7; 7 bases line up with TRBD2. CDR1 is SQVTM and CDR2 is ANQGSEA in the germline V gene. This CDR3 has 15 amino acids. With 7 bases clipped from V and 3 bases from J, the junction kept 15 bases outside the gene matches. For the CDR3, the DNA is TGCAGCGCCTCGGGGCGCCTAGCGGATCACTACGAGCAGTACTTC. This gives the protein CSASGRLADHYEQYF.

V is TRBV30 and J is TRBJ1-2, with a possible D match to TRBD1 (6 bases). Trimming cost V 4 bases and J 6 bases, with 15 bases left between them. The CDR3 sequence is 13 residues long. Germline-derived CDR1 and CDR2 are GTSNPN and SVGIG (reference sequence). The DNA for the CDR3 is TGTGCCTGGACCTTACAGGGTGTCCATGGCTACACCTTC. Its translation is CAWTLQGVHGYTF.

This chain joins TRBV14 and TRBJ1-1; D unclear. The germline V gene has CDR1 SGHDN and CDR2 FVKESK. Trimming stripped 1 base from V and 3 bases from J, with 6 bases between. CDR3 length: 13 amino acids. The CDR3 region has the DNA TGTGCCAGCAGCCAAGTCGCGTACACTGAAGCTTTCTTT. This codes for CASSQVAYTEAFF.

The chain joins TRBV4-2 to TRBJ2-5, with TRBD1 identical over 8 bases. The CDR3 length is 14 residues. V shed 4 bases, J shed 4 bases, and the junction held 5 bases outside the gene matches. Germline V gene data show CDR1 as LGHNA and CDR2 as YNFKEQ. CDR3 in amino acids: CASSPTGEVETQYF. The CDR3 DNA reads as TGTGCCAGCAGCCCGACAGGGGAGGTAGAGACCCAGTACTTC.

This clone was detected a few times. The chain employs TRBV10-3 and TRBJ2-1; a weak D match, TRBD1 (6 bases). Trimming removed 0 bases at V and 5 bases at J, with 11 bases between. The CDR3 is 15 residues long. Germline CDR1 ENHRY, CDR2 SYGVKD. CDR3 DNA: TGTGCCATCAGTGAGTCGTTACAGGGAGACAATGAGCAGTTCTTC. It is translated as CAISESLQGDNEQFF.

The chain uses TRBV11-2 and TRBJ2-1; either TRBD1 or TRBD2 may supply D (5 bases each). The length of the CDR3 is 14 residues. Trimming pared 3 bases from V and 4 bases from J, leaving 10 bases between. Germline assignment: CDR1 SGHAT and CDR2 FQNNGV. The CDR3 reads CASSFGTAYNEQFF. Written as DNA, the CDR3 is TGTGCCAGCAGCTTCGGGACGGCTTACAATGAGCAGTTCTTC.

V gene TRBV5-6 combines with J gene TRBJ2-7; D is unresolved. Germline loops: CDR1 SGHDT, CDR2 YYEEEE. Trimming left V 2 bases short and J 7 bases short, with 13 bases between. The CDR3 is 13 residues long. The CDR3 protein is CASSLRLGSEQYF. The CDR3 region has the DNA TGTGCCAGCAGCTTACGGCTAGGTAGTGAGCAGTACTTC. The full variable domain, its missing parts supplied by reference TRBV5-6 and TRBJ2-7, is DAGVTQSPTHLIKTRGQQVTLRCSPKSGHDTVSWYQQALGQGPQFIFQYYEEEERQRGNFPDRFSGHQFPNYSSELNVNALLLGDSALYLCASSLRLGSEQYFGPGTRLTVT.

V is TRBV30 and J is TRBJ2-5, with 7 bases aligning to TRBD1. Germline V gene sequence: CDR1 GTSNPN, CDR2 SVGIG (reference sequence). The CDR3 consists of 12 residues. J was trimmed by 13 bases and V by 2 bases; bases with no gene match: 10. CDR3 nucleotides: TGTGCCTGGAGTCTTTCGAGACAGGGCTGGTACTTC. Encoded protein: CAWSLSRQGWYF.

The chain carries TRBV5-6 and TRBJ2-3, with 9 bases that match TRBD2. V was pared by 4 bases and J by 7 bases, with 16 bases of the junction left unmatched. There are 17 residues in the CDR3. Germline loops: CDR1 SGHDT, CDR2 YYEEEE. CDR3 DNA: TGTGCCAGCAGCCTAAAAATTCAGGCTAGCGGGAAGAATACGCAGTATTTT. Translating gives CASSLKIQASGKNTQYF.

The chain joins TRBV5-1 to TRBJ1-6, with 10 bases matching TRBD1. This CDR3 region has 15 residues. Germline V gene data show CDR1 as SGHRS and CDR2 as YFSETQ. Unmatched junction bases numbered 2, after V lost 3 bases and J lost 5 bases. The CDR3 loop is CASSYGQGDNSPLHF. The CDR3 DNA reads TGCGCCAGCAGCTATGGACAGGGGGATAATTCACCCCTCCACTTT.

To note about this clone: A read error may account for a junction end that differs from germline. V usage is TRBV2 and J usage is TRBJ2-2, with D unclear. The CDR3 spans 12 residues. Germline CDR1 reads SNHLY; CDR2 reads FYNNEI. The CDR3 protein is CASTLTTGELFF. CDR3 nucleotides: TGTGCGAGCACCCTCACCACCGGGGAGCTGTTTTTT.

The chain uses TRBV2 and TRBJ2-7; TRBD1 might be the D (6 bases). V lost 4 bases and J lost 1, with 8 bases in between. The V gene's germline CDR1 is SNHLY and CDR2 FYNNEI. The CDR3 is 13 amino acids. Here the CDR3 reads CASSADRSYEQYF. The CDR3, as DNA: TGTGCCAGCAGTGCGGACAGATCCTACGAGCAGTACTTC.

The V gene is TRBV7-2, the J gene TRBJ1-2; 7 bases match TRBD1. This CDR3 comprises 15 residues. V shed 3 bases and J 8 bases; nucleotides not matched to a gene: 12. Germline V gene lookup returns CDR1 SGHTA and CDR2 FQGNSA. The CDR3 loop is CASSFAPDRAGGYTF. CDR3 in DNA: TGTGCCAGCAGCTTTGCTCCCGACAGGGCGGGGGGCTACACCTTC.

This clone appeared a single time. The chain is built from TRBV18 and TRBJ1-1; D is unclear. Trimming cost V 3 bases and J 0 bases, with 5 bases left between them. This CDR3 is 13 amino acids long. Germline V gene lookup returns CDR1 KGHSH and CDR2 LQKENI. In DNA, the CDR3 is TGTGCCAGCTCACCCACGGTGAACACTGAAGCTTTCTTT. Its translation is CASSPTVNTEAFF. The entire variable domain, with the rest obtained from reference TRBV18 and TRBJ1-1, is as follows: NAGVMQNPRHLVRRRGQEARLRCSPMKGHSHVYWYRQLPEEGLKFMVYLQKENIIDESGMPKERFSAEFPKEGPSILRIQQVVRGDSAAYFCASSPTVNTEAFFGQGTRLTVV.

The rearrangement joins TRBV4-2 to TRBJ2-3; possibly TRBD1 for D (5 bases). This CDR3 has 13 amino acids. Trimming left V 5 bases short and J 4 bases short, with 10 bases between. Germline V gives CDR1 LGHNA, CDR2 YNFKEQ. The CDR3 loop reads CASSDSGADTQYF. Written as DNA, the CDR3 is TGTGCCAGCAGCGACAGTGGGGCAGATACGCAGTATTTT.

The chain has TRBV6-1 and TRBJ2-7; 7 bases match TRBD1. The CDR3 is made up of 14 amino acids. V trimming: 7 bases; J trimming: 5 bases; junction bases outside the gene matches: 11. CDR1 and CDR2 from the germline V gene are MNHNS and SASEGT. CDR3 coding DNA: TGTGCCAGCAAAGCCGGGACAGCGCCCCACGAGCAGTACTTC. It yields the protein CASKAGTAPHEQYF.

V gene TRBV6-5 combines with J gene TRBJ1-2; no clear D gene. Germline CDR1 MNHEY, CDR2 SVGAGI. The CDR3 spans 11 residues. Between the trimmed V and J ends, which lost 8 bases and 6 bases, there was a span of 10 bases. In DNA form, the CDR3 reads TGTGCCAGCGCGGGGATGGATGGCTACACCTTC. Translation gives CASAGMDGYTF.

J is TRBJ2-1 and V is TRBV5-1; D remains ambiguous. V was clipped by 0 bases and J by 5 bases, with 15 bases between them. CDR1 and CDR2 (germline): SGHRS, YFSETQ. This CDR3 is built from 16 residues. The CDR3 nucleotides are TGCGCCAGCAGCTTGGAGCCCGGCCGAAGCAACAATGAGCAGTTCTTC. This translates into CASSLEPGRSNNEQFF.

This chain uses TRBV6-1 with TRBJ1-2, with a tentative D call TRBD1 (5 bases). This CDR3 comprises 14 residues. Trimming pared 7 bases from V and 2 bases from J, leaving 14 bases between. CDR1 is MNHNS and CDR2 is SASEGT in the germline V gene. The CDR3 region is CASISGQANYGYTF. The CDR3 DNA reads as TGTGCCAGCATTTCAGGGCAGGCGAACTATGGCTACACCTTC.

The chain recombines TRBV6-5 with TRBJ2-7; 11 nucleotides agree with TRBD1. V lost 6 bases, J lost 3 bases, and 7 bases stayed unmatched. The CDR3 contains 15 residues. Germline loops: CDR1 MNHEY, CDR2 SVGAGI. The CDR3 loop reads CASRKGTGGFYEQYF. The CDR3 region has the DNA TGTGCCAGCAGAAAAGGGACAGGGGGATTCTACGAGCAGTACTTC.

This chain uses TRBV9 with TRBJ2-5, with D possibly matching TRBD2 (5 bases). The CDR3 is 16 residues long. The ends were cut back, 1 base at V and 4 bases at J, with 17 bases in the middle. Germline CDR1 is SGDLS and CDR2 is YYNGEE. The CDR3 DNA reads as TGTGCCAGCAGCGTATTAGGTCTTGGAGGTCTAGAGACCCAGTACTTC. It encodes CASSVLGLGGLETQYF.

V is TRBV11-1 and J is TRBJ2-5; D is perhaps TRBD1 (5 bases). The V gene's germline CDR1 is SGHAT and CDR2 FQDESV (reference sequence). This CDR3 has 16 amino acids. With 1 base removed from V and 4 bases from J, the gap between germline ends came to 16 bases. The CDR3 is CASSLGWAGNGETQYF. In DNA form, the CDR3 reads TGTGCCAGCAGCTTAGGATGGGCAGGGAACGGAGAGACCCAGTACTTC.

A word on this clone: This CDR3 is also generated by other DNA sequences in the sample. V gene TRBV29-1 combines with J gene TRBJ2-5; 7 nucleotides align to TRBD1. CDR1 is SQVTM and CDR2 is ANQGSEA in the germline V gene. V lost 6 bases to trimming and J lost 0 bases; unmatched junction nucleotides: 1. The CDR3 consists of 12 residues. CDR3 region: CSVDRNQETQYF. CDR3 coding DNA: TGCAGCGTGGACAGGAACCAAGAGACCCAGTACTTC.

This chain connects TRBV29-1 to TRBJ2-3; D perhaps matches TRBD2 (6 bases). The CDR3 has 14 amino acids. Trimming pared 8 bases from V and 0 bases from J, leaving 15 bases between. Germline V CDR1 and CDR2: SQVTM, ANQGSEA. CDR3 residues: CSLMGAGSTDTQYF. CDR3 coding DNA: TGCAGCTTGATGGGTGCGGGAAGCACAGATACGCAGTATTTT.